The text below deals with one TCR beta chain. Repertoires were generated with immunoSEQ multiplex PCR, while TCRdb's copy carries only in-frame clones and drops some. The sample includes 200,000 or so clones, less than 90% seen only once; the top ten take roughly 2.7%. The age range of participants was 18 to 89 years, with residence in about two dozen US areas. Cohort assignment relied on participant-reported clinical history. Two negative PCRs, clearance, or symptom resolution had been documented for recovered Cohort 3 donors. The data were taken from a study of blood T cell repertoires in COVID-19. About the study: Some COVID-19 samples were acute and others convalescent; all came from the United States, Italy and Spain.

This TCR derives from a woman in her 30s who had recovered from COVID-19. The sequencing sample was made of PBMCs or T cells enriched from blood (not recorded which).

The CDR3 loop reads CASSSGTGSEKLFF. CDR3 nucleotides: TGTGCCAGCAGCTCCGGGACAGGGTCTGAAAAACTGTTTTTT. The chain links TRBV13 to TRBJ1-4; the match to TRBD1 covers 9 bases. Trimming took 4 bases from V and 7 from J; bases not matched to a gene: 4. Germline CDR1 reads PRHDT; CDR2 reads FYEKMQ (reference sequence). The CDR3 consists of 14 residues.